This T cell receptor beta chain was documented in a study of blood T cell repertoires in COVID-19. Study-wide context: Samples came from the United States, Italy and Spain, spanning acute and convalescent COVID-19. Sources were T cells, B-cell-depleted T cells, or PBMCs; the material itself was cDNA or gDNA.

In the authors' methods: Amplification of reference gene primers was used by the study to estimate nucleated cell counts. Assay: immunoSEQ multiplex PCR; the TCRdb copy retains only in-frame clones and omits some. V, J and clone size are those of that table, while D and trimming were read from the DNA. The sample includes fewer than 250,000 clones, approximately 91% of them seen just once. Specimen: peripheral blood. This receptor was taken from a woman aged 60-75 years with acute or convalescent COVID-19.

DNA for the CDR3: TGTGCCAGCAGCCAAGATGTGACTAGCGGGGGCACGCAGTATTTT. Amino acids: CASSQDVTSGGTQYF. J is TRBJ2-3 and V is TRBV3-1 (or the pseudogene TRBV3-2); 12 bases line up with TRBD2. The CDR3 sequence is 15 residues long. Germline lookup yields CDR1 LGHDT and CDR2 YNNKEL (reference sequence). V trimming: 0 bases; J trimming: 9 bases; junction bases outside the gene matches: 4.